A single sample gave rise to the 23 T cell receptor beta chains below, sequenced in a study of blood T cells in healthy people across ages (dated by TCRdb to the mid-2010s). Libraries were constructed by 5' RACE. TCRdb lists the instrument as Illumina HiSeq 2500. A second about 7 to 11 cycle PCR used a sample-barcoded 5' primer and a J-beta primer mix. TCRdb passed the public sequencing reads through fastp at Q25 and MiXCR, retaining productive beta sequences. Rows matching on CDR3 protein sequence are summarized as one entry with the most common DNA and genes. The sample table shows about a million distinct CDR3 sequences, and approximately 38% are seen once. The ten largest clones capture roughly 13% of the sample. Sequences were obtained from blood. These receptors were obtained from a man between 18 and 35 years old in good health.

The chain joins TRBV4-3 to TRBJ2-3; no firm D call. The germline V and J ends were trimmed by 1 base and 0 bases, with 5 bases remaining between them. Germline V CDR1 and CDR2: LGHNA, YSLEER. The CDR3 has 14 residues. CDR3 sequence: CASSQARSTDTQYF. CDR3 bases: TGCGCCAGCAGCCAAGCGCGAAGCACAGATACGCAGTATTTT.

V and J are TRBV10-3 and TRBJ2-3, with a possible D match to TRBD2 (7 bases). Germline CDR1 and CDR2: ENHRY and SYGVKD. The CDR3 extends over 15 amino acids. The V end was cut by 5 bases, the J end by 2 bases, with 14 bases between. CDR3 in amino acids: CAISRGGADTDTQYF. For the CDR3, the DNA is TGTGCCATCAGTAGGGGGGGGGCCGACACAGATACGCAGTATTTT.

The J gene is TRBJ2-3, the V gene TRBV7-2, with D unclear. This CDR3 has 14 amino acids. Germline V gene sequence: CDR1 SGHTA, CDR2 FQGNSA. V lost 1 base to trimming and J lost 2 bases, with 7 bases between them. CDR3 in amino acids: CASSLVPHTDTQYF. The CDR3 nucleotides are TGTGCCAGCAGCTTAGTCCCACACACAGATACGCAGTATTTT. Drawing the rest from reference TRBV7-2 and TRBJ2-3, the complete variable domain is GAGVSQSPSNKVTEKGKDVELRCDPISGHTALYWYRQSLGQGLEFLIYFQGNSAPDKSGLPSDRFSAERTGGSVSTLTIQRTQQEDSAVYLCASSLVPHTDTQYFGPGTRLTVL.

A remark on this clonotype: Given a much more abundant clone one base away, this may be a read error. V and J are TRBV12-3 or TRBV12-4 and TRBJ1-5; D remains unclear. Trimming took off 4 bases at V and 1 base at J, with 5 bases between the two ends. The CDR3 runs to 13 residues. This chain's CDR3 is CASSWASNQPQHF. The DNA for the CDR3 is TGTGCCAGCAGTTGGGCCAGCAATCAGCCCCAGCATTTT.

V and J are TRBV12-3 or TRBV12-4 and TRBJ2-3; no definite D call. The CDR3 extends over 14 amino acids. Trimming took 5 bases from V and 4 from J, leaving 13 bases between them. Here the CDR3 DNA reads TGTGCCAGCAGTCTAGGAACGGTGGCAGATACGCAGTATTTT. Protein: CASSLGTVADTQYF.

This clonotype was recorded many times. This chain uses TRBV4-3 with TRBJ1-2, with unresolved D. The length of the CDR3 is 15 residues. Per the germline V gene, CDR1 is LGHNA and CDR2 is YSLEER. V shed 3 bases and J shed 4 bases, with 15 bases lying between them. This CDR3 is CASSHPGSGFYGYTF. The CDR3 DNA follows: TGCGCCAGCAGCCATCCCGGGTCGGGTTTCTATGGCTACACCTTC.

This clonotype has just a few counts. The gene calls are TRBV7-9 and TRBJ1-1; no reliable D call. The CDR3 is 13 residues long. V shed 3 bases and J shed 1 base, with 6 bases lying between them. CDR1 is SEHNR and CDR2 is FQNEAQ in the germline V gene (reference sequence). The CDR3 coding sequence is TGTGCCAGCAGCTTCTCCACGAACACTGAAGCTTTCTTT. It translates to CASSFSTNTEAFF.

The sample holds a few counts of this clonotype. V gene TRBV20-1 combines with J gene TRBJ1-5; unclear D gene. This CDR3 is 15 amino acids long. Trimming removed 3 bases from V and 9 bases from J, with 21 bases in between. CDR1 is DFQATT, CDR2 SNEGSKA, per germline (reference sequence). The CDR3 nucleotides are TGCAGTGCTAGCGATATCGGGGATAGGGCAGGGCCCCAGCATTTT. It translates to CSASDIGDRAGPQHF.

The chain uses TRBV27 and TRBJ2-1; 8 nucleotides line up with TRBD2. CDR3 length: 18 amino acids. J lost 0 bases, V lost 1 base, and 8 bases had no gene match. CDR1 and CDR2 (germline): MNHEY, SMNVEV (reference sequence). This CDR3 reads CASSLLFTGLDSYNEQFF. The CDR3 DNA sequence: TGTGCCAGCAGTTTATTGTTCACGGGACTAGACTCCTACAATGAGCAGTTCTTC.

This chain uses TRBV29-1 with TRBJ2-6; 7 positions agree with TRBD1. The CDR3 contains 15 residues. Per the germline V gene, CDR1 is SQVTM and CDR2 is ANQGSEA. J gave up 0 bases and V 6 bases, and 5 bases lay outside the gene matches. The CDR3: CSVLGQHSGANVLTF. CDR3 nucleotides: TGCAGCGTCCTGGGACAGCACTCTGGGGCCAACGTCCTGACTTTC.

In this sample, this clonotype turned up a few times. The chain has TRBV29-1 and TRBJ2-7; D gene ambiguous. This CDR3 contains 11 residues. V was clipped by 4 bases and J by 7 bases, with 11 bases between them. CDR1 and CDR2 (germline): SQVTM, ANQGSEA. CDR3: CSVAPGNEQYF. CDR3 DNA: TGCAGCGTTGCGCCGGGTAATGAGCAGTACTTC.

This chain's CDR3 is CASSPDRGRKEVPEAFF. As DNA, the CDR3 is TGTGCCAGCAGCCCAGACAGGGGGCGAAAAGAAGTGCCTGAAGCTTTCTTT. This chain links TRBV4-2 with TRBJ1-1; 10 bases map to TRBD1. Unmatched junction bases numbered 14, after V lost 4 bases and J lost 6 bases. Germline CDR1 is LGHNA and CDR2 is YNFKEQ. The CDR3 spans 17 residues.

The chain has TRBV20-1 and TRBJ1-1; D is unresolved. CDR3 length: 13 amino acids. CDR1 and CDR2 from the germline V gene are DFQATT and SNEGSKA (reference sequence). V gave up 3 bases and J gave up 4 bases, with 12 bases separating them. DNA of the CDR3: TGCAGTGCTAGCCCAGCAGGTGCCACTGAAGCTTTCTTT. It codes for CSASPAGATEAFF.

V usage is TRBV12-3 or TRBV12-4 and J usage is TRBJ2-1; 7 bases line up with TRBD2. The CDR3 covers 17 residues. V shed 1 base and J 2 bases; nucleotides not matched to a gene: 8. The CDR3 DNA sequence: TGTGCCAGCAGTTTAGGACTAGCTGGGGAAACCTACAATGAGCAGTTCTTC. It codes for CASSLGLAGETYNEQFF.

The V gene is TRBV5-1, the J gene TRBJ2-1; 8 positions agree with TRBD1. The CDR3 covers 17 residues. V dropped 3 bases and J dropped 5; count of bases not matched to a gene: 13. CDR1 is SGHRS, CDR2 YFSETQ, per germline. In DNA form, the CDR3 reads TGCGCCAGCAGCTCGAGCACGCAGGGGGCCGCAAACAATGAGCAGTTCTTC. Its translation: CASSSSTQGAANNEQFF.

The gene calls are TRBV20-1 and TRBJ2-1; either TRBD1 or TRBD2 may fit D (6 bases each). The J call may be faulty, since TRBJ2-7 better matches the DNA end. The CDR3 has 16 residues. Germline V gene lookup returns CDR1 DFQATT and CDR2 SNEGSKA (reference sequence). The CDR3 loop reads CSAPEEGGLPYNEQYF. CDR3 coding DNA: TGCAGTGCTCCCGAGGAGGGGGGCCTCCCCTACAATGAGCAGTACTTC.

This clonotype was counted between two and nine times. The chain links TRBV6-6 to TRBJ1-2; D call uncertain. The CDR3 extends over 16 amino acids. The V and J ends lost 0 bases and 3 bases respectively, with 14 bases between them. Germline CDR1 MNHNY, CDR2 SVGAGI (reference sequence). The CDR3 region has the DNA TGTGCCAGCAGTTACTCGGTCCGGGGTTTTGACTATGGCTACACCTTC. Amino acid sequence: CASSYSVRGFDYGYTF.

The gene calls are TRBV12-3 or TRBV12-4 and TRBJ2-3; the D call may be TRBD1 or TRBD2 (5 bases each). V lost 6 bases to trimming and J lost 4 bases, with 11 bases between them. The CDR3 runs 13 residues. This chain's CDR3 is CASRSGTSDTQYF. CDR3 sequence (DNA): TGTGCCAGCAGGTCAGGGACCTCAGATACGCAGTATTTT.

The chain uses TRBV5-1 and TRBJ1-1; 8 nucleotides agree with TRBD1. Germline CDR1 reads SGHRS; CDR2 reads YFSETQ. The CDR3 totals 15 residues. The V gene end was trimmed by 4 bases and the J gene end by 1 base; junction bases not matched to a gene: 6. The CDR3 bases are TGCGCCAGCAGCCCTCCTGGGACAGGGAACACTGAAGCTTTCTTT. Translating it yields CASSPPGTGNTEAFF.

The chain recombines TRBV12-3 or TRBV12-4 with TRBJ2-2, with D uncertain. The V and J ends lost 6 bases and 2 bases respectively, with 10 bases between them. The CDR3 consists of 14 residues. DNA of the CDR3: TGTGCCAGCAGCATCGACCAAAACACCGGGGAGCTGTTTTTT. It is translated as CASSIDQNTGELFF.

This clonotype appeared a few times. The rearrangement uses TRBV10-3 and TRBJ1-2; 7 bases fit TRBD1. The CDR3 runs 13 residues. J lost 7 bases, V lost 10 bases, and 12 bases had no gene match. The germline CDR1 and CDR2 sequences are ENHRY and SYGVKD. This CDR3 reads CATATGDYGGYTF. The CDR3 DNA reads TGTGCCACCGCTACAGGGGACTATGGTGGCTACACCTTC.

This clonotype was seen more than once but under ten times. V gene TRBV4-2 combines with J gene TRBJ1-4; unclear D gene. The CDR3 totals 15 residues. The V gene's germline CDR1 is LGHNA and CDR2 YNFKEQ. Trimming stripped 5 bases from V and 8 bases from J, with 18 bases between. The CDR3 reads CASSSVVGVGEKLFF. The CDR3 coding sequence is TGTGCCAGCAGCTCAGTCGTCGGGGTGGGAGAAAAACTGTTTTTT.

V usage is TRBV27 and J usage is TRBJ2-7; either TRBD1 or TRBD2 may supply D (5 bases each). The J call may not be correct, given that the DNA end is closer to TRBJ2-5. The CDR3 is made up of 15 amino acids. Germline assignment: CDR1 MNHEY and CDR2 SMNVEV (reference sequence). The DNA for the CDR3 is TGTGCCAGCAGTTTAGACAGCGGCTATTATGAGACCCAGTACTTC. Translating it yields CASSLDSGYYETQYF.